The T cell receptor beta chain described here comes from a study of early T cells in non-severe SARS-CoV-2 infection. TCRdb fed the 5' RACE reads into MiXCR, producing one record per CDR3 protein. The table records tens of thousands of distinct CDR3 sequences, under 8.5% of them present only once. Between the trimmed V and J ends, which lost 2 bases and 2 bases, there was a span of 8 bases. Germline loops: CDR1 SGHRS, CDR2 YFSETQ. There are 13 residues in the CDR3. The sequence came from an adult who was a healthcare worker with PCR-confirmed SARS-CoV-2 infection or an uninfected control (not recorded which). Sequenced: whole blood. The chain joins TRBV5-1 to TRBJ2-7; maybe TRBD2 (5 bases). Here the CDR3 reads CASSLTEAYEQYF. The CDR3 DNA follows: TGCGCCAGCAGCTTAACGGAGGCCTACGAGCAGTACTTC.